Sequencing of this T cell receptor (beta chain) was carried out in a study of spatial heterogeneity in lung cancer (dated by TCRdb to between 2018 and 2021). The study in broad terms: More beta-chain than alpha-chain transcripts were consistently detected, likely reflecting higher beta-chain transcript abundance. Nonsynonymous mutation counts, determined by whole-exome sequencing of tumor tissue, were related to features of the TCR repertoire. The study quantitatively compared TCR alpha and beta repertoires across multiple tumor regions, matched nontumor lung and blood in non-small cell lung cancer. Both alpha and beta chains were TCR-sequenced in about 240 tumor regions, fewer than 80 matched nontumor lung samples and some 56 PBMC samples obtained at surgery. In the raw uncorrected reads, each unique combination of TCR and UMI appeared on average more than ten times. TCR transcript counts in tumor regions correlated strongly with a T cell transcriptional module score from matched bulk RNA-seq. Results and caveats for the whole study, not just this receptor: The tumor nonsynonymous mutation count correlated with the number of expanded alpha and beta TCRs within the tumor. Confirming at a functional level the hypothesis that regional TCRs recognize regional mutations was considered to require additional single-cell paired TCR alpha and beta sequencing. TCR-seq was estimated to cover only about 7.6% of tumor T cells for alpha chains and around 12% for beta chains. Counts of ubiquitous and regional expanded TCRs were found to correlate with counts of ubiquitous and regional nonsynonymous mutations, respectively.

Library preparation employed 5' RACE. TCRdb records NextSeq 500 as the sequencer. The TCR library protocol attached a unique molecular identifier to each TCR cDNA molecule to allow correction of PCR and sequencing errors. The study's own analysis went as follows. TCR identification, UMI-based error correction and CDR3 extraction were all carried out with Decombinator tools. Expanded TCRs were defined as those above a frequency of 2 per 1,000, corresponding to the top 1% of the tumor frequency distribution. Expanded tumor TCRs were classed as regional if statistically deemed absent (corrected P<0.05) from at least one tumor region, otherwise ubiquitous. Renyi diversity was calculated using the R vegan package after each repertoire was subsampled 100 times to 5,000 TCRs. CDR3 similarity networks were built from amino acid triplet string-kernel similarity, with CDR3s being connected when pairwise similarity was above 0.82. TCRdb ran its own pipeline on the public reads, namely fastp trimming at Q25 and MiXCR clone calling, and kept in-frame beta chains. Merged by CDR3 protein, the rows form single entries marked with the most common genes and DNA. TCRdb's processing, not the study's, gives the V and J calls here. The sample yields some 1,600 distinct CDR3 sequences; roughly 18% were counted once. 40% to 65% of the sample goes to the ten largest clones.

Note on this clonotype: This clone's antigen is unknown. No base-level quality is on record; no much larger clone is a single base apart.

CDR1 and CDR2 (MDHEN, SYDVKM) derive from the germline V gene. V is pared back by 3 bases and J by 3 bases, with 15 bases lying between the germline termini. From the cysteine up to the phenylalanine, the CDR3 has a length of 16 residues. The retained sequence is limited to the CDR3, 48 bases, with the frame set at the first base. This sample's time point label indicates: sample taken at primary tumor resection. Donors were some 67 patients with early-stage, untreated non-small cell lung cancer from the lung TRACERx cohort. For TCR sequencing, whole RNA was extracted from tumor and nontumor lung tissue, or from cryopreserved PBMC samples, and no cell sorting was done. Patients were selected for TCR sequencing only if sufficient RNA was available from at least two tumor regions. A lung pathologist reviewed the tumor and adjacent nontumor lung specimens before the specimens were selected.

The V gene is TRBV28 and the J gene is TRBJ1-5, with TRBD1 perhaps the D gene, on 5 matching bases. The source material was lung tumor tissue, sampled at surgery. The receptor was isolated from a male donor with early-stage non-small cell lung cancer. CDR3 region: CASSFGPGRDNQPQHF. The bases read TGTGCCAGCAGTTTTGGTCCGGGCAGGGACAATCAGCCCCAGCATTTT.